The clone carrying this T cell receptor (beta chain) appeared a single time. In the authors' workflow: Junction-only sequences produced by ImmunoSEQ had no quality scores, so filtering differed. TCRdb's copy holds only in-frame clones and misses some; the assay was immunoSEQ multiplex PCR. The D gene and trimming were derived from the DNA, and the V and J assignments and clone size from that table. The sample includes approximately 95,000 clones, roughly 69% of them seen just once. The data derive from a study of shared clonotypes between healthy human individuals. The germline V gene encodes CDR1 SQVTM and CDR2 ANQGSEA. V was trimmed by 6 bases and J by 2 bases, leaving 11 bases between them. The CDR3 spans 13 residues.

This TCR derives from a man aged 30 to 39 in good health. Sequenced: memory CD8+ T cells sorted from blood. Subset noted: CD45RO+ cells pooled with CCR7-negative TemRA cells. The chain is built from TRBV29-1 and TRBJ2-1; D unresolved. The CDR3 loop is CSVDPVTYNEQFF. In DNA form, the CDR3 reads TGCAGCGTGGACCCAGTTACCTACAATGAGCAGTTCTTC.